This TCR beta chain emerged from a study of cytomegalovirus exposure and HLA in healthy donors. Study-level results: Association of a missense DCLRE1C variant with TCR beta V- and J-gene trimming was reported in a later analysis.

The PCR ran on 60 Vbeta and 13 Jbeta primers. Here immunoSEQ multiplex PCR was the method, and the copy in TCRdb shows in-frame clones only, minus some. Found here are about 110,000 clones, approximately 79% of them singletons; the top ten hold 6.2%. Of note for this clone: The antigen is undetermined.

Trimming removed 1 base from V and 7 bases from J, with 14 bases in between. The CDR3 is 16 amino acids. CDR1 is WSHSY and CDR2 is SAAADI in the germline V gene. The chain is built from TRBV10-2 and TRBJ1-6, with D perhaps matching TRBD1 (5 bases). This TCR was recovered from a man aged 25 to 40 in good health and CMV-seropositive. Sequenced input: PBMCs. CDR3 amino acids: CASSEYRQSWNSPLHF. Here the CDR3 DNA reads TGCGCCAGCAGTGAGTATAGACAGTCGTGGAATTCACCCCTCCACTTT.